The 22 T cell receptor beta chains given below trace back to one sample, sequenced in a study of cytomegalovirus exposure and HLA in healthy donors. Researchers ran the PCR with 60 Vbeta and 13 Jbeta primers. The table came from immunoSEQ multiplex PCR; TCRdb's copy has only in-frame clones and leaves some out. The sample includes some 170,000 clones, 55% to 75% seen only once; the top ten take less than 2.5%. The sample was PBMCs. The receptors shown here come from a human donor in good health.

DNA for the CDR3: TGTGCCAGCTCACCAGAGAAATATGGCTACACCTTC. Amino acids: CASSPEKYGYTF. The rearrangement uses TRBV18 and TRBJ1-2; D not certain. The CDR3 totals 12 residues. Per the germline V gene, CDR1 is KGHSH and CDR2 is LQKENI. Between the trimmed V and J ends, which lost 2 bases and 5 bases, there was a span of 6 bases.

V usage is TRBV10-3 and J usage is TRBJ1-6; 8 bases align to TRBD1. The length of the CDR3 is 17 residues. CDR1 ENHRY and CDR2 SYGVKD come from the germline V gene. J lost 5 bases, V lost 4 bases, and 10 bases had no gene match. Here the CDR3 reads CAISGGQESPNNSPLHF. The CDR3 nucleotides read TGTGCCATCAGTGGGGGACAGGAAAGCCCCAATAATTCACCCCTCCACTTT.

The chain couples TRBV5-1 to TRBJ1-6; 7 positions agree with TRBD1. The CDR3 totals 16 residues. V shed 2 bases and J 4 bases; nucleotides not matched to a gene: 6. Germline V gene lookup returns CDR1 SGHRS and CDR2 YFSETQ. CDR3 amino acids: CASSLKQGSYNSPLHF. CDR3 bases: TGCGCCAGCAGCTTAAAACAGGGGTCTTATAATTCACCCCTCCACTTT.

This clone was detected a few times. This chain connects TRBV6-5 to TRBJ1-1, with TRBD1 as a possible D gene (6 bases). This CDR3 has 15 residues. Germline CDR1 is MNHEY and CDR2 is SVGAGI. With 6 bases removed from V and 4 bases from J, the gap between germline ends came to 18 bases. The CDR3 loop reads CASRPRGGVVTEAFF. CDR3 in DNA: TGTGCCAGCAGACCCCGGGGGGGCGTTGTCACTGAAGCTTTCTTT.

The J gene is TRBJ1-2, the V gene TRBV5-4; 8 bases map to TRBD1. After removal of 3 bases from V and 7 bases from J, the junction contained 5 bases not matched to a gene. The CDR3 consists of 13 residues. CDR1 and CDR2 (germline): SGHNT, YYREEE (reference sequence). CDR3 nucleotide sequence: TGTGCCAGCAGCTCACAGGGGGTGGGTGGCTACACCTTC. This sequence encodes CASSSQGVGGYTF.

This CDR3 reads CASSPNINTEAFF. The CDR3 DNA reads TGTGCCAGCAGCCCGAACATCAACACTGAAGCTTTCTTT. The V call is TRBV7-6, the J call TRBJ1-1; D not certain. Trimming stripped 5 bases from V and 2 bases from J, with 9 bases between. Germline V gene sequence: CDR1 SGHVS, CDR2 FNYEAQ. The CDR3 spans 13 residues.

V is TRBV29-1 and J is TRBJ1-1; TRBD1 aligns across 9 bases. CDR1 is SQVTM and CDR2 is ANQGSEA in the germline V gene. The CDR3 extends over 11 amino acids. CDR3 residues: CRAQGAGEAFF. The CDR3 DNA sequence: TGCAGGGCACAGGGGGCTGGTGAAGCTTTCTTT.

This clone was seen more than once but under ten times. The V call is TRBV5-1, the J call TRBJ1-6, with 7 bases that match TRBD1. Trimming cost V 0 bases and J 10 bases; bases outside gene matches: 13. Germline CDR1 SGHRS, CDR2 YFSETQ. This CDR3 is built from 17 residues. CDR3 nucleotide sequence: TGCGCCAGCAGCTTGGCCCCCGGGACAGCCTCTGGGTCACCCCTCCACTTT. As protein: CASSLAPGTASGSPLHF.

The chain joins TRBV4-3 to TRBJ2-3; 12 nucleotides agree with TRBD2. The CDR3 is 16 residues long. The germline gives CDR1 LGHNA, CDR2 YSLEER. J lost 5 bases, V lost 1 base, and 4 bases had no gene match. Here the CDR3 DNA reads TGCGCCAGCAGCCAAGTCCTAGCGGGGGGGGAAGATACGCAGTATTTT. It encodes CASSQVLAGGEDTQYF.

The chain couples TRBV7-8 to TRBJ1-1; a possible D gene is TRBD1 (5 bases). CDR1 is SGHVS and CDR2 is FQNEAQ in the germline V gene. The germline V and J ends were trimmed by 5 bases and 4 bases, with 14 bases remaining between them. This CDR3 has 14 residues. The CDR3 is CASSPSGGITEAFF. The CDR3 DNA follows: TGTGCCAGCAGCCCCTCGGGGGGTATCACTGAAGCTTTCTTT.

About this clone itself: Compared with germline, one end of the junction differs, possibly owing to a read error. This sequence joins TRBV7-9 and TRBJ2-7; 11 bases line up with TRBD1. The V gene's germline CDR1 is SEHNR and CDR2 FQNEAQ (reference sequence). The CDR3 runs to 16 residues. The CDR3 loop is CSSSVYPAGTGGEQYF. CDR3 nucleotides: TGTTCCAGCAGCGTATACCCCGCAGGGACAGGGGGCGAGCAGTACTTC.

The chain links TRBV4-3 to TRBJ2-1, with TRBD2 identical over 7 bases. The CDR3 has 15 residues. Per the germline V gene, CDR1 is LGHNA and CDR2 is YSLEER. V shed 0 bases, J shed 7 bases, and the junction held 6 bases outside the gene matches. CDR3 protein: CASSQEGTINNEQFF. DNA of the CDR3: TGCGCCAGCAGCCAAGAAGGGACTATCAATAATGAGCAGTTCTTC.

CDR3 nucleotides: TGTGCCAGCAGCCGGGACAGACATAATCAGCCCCAGCATTTT. This gives the protein CASSRDRHNQPQHF. The chain employs TRBV6-5 and TRBJ1-5; the match to TRBD1 covers 7 bases. Germline CDR1 MNHEY, CDR2 SVGAGI. CDR3 length equals 14 residues. V was clipped by 6 bases and J by 4 bases; unmatched bases: 6.

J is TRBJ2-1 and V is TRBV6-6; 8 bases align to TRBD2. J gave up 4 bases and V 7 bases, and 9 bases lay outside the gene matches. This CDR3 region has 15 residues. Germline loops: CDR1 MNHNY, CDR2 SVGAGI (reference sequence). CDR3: CASTQRGLGYNEQFF. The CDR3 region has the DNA TGTGCCAGCACCCAAAGGGGACTAGGATACAATGAGCAGTTCTTC.

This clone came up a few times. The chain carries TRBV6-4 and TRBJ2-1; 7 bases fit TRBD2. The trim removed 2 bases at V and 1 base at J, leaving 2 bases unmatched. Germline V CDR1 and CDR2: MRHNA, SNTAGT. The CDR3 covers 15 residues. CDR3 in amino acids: CASSDGAGSYNEQFF. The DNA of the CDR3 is TGTGCCAGCAGTGACGGAGCGGGGTCCTACAATGAGCAGTTCTTC.

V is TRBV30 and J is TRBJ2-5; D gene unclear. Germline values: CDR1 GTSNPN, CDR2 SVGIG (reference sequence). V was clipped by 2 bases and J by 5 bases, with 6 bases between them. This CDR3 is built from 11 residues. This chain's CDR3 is CAWSSFETQYF. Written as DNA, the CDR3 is TGTGCCTGGAGTTCTTTTGAGACCCAGTACTTC.

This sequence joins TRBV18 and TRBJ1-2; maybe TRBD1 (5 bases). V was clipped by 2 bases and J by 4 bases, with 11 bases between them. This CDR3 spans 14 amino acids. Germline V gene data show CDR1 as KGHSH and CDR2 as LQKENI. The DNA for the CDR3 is TGTGCCAGCTCACCAGGGGCGACGGTCTATGGCTACACCTTC. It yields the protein CASSPGATVYGYTF.

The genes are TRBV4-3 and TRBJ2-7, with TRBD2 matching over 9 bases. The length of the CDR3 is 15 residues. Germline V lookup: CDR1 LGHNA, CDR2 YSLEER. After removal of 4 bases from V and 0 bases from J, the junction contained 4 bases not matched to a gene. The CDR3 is CASSPRLAASYEQYF. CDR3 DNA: TGCGCCAGCAGCCCACGACTAGCGGCCTCCTACGAGCAGTACTTC.

CDR3 nucleotide sequence: TGTGCCATCAGTGAAGGAGGCGGGGCCCACGCTGAGCAGTTCTTC. Translated, it gives CAISEGGGAHAEQFF. The chain employs TRBV10-3 and TRBJ2-1, with a tentative D call TRBD2 (6 bases). Trimming stripped 3 bases from V and 9 bases from J, with 18 bases between. The germline V gene encodes CDR1 ENHRY and CDR2 SYGVKD. This CDR3 has 15 amino acids.

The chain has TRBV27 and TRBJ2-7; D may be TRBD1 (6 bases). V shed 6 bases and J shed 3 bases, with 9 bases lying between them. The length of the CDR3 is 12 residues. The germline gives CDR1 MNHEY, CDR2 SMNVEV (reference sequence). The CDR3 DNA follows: TGTGCCAGCAGAGCACAGGGCTACGAGCAGTACTTC. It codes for CASRAQGYEQYF.

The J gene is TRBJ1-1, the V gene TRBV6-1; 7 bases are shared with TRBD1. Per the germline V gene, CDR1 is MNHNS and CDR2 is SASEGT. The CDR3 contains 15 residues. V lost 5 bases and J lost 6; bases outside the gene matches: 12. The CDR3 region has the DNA TGTGCCAGCAGTCGCAAACCCACAGGGGAGGCTGAAGCTTTCTTT. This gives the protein CASSRKPTGEAEAFF.

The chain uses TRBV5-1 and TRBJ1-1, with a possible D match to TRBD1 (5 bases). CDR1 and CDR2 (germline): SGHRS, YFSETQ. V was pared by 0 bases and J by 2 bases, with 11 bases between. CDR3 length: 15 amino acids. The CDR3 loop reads CASSLAGRENTEAFF. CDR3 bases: TGCGCCAGCAGCTTGGCCGGCAGGGAAAACACTGAAGCTTTCTTT.